Presented here are 2 T cell receptor beta chains from one specimen sequenced in a study of blood T cell repertoires in COVID-19. Sequencing was performed with immunoSEQ multiplex PCR; in TCRdb, only in-frame clones are kept and a portion is missing. The sample consists of some 37,000 clones, about 84% of them appearing once. Sequenced: peripheral blood. Source of these receptors: an elderly man with active or convalescent COVID-19.

This clone has only a few counts. The chain uses TRBV6-6 and TRBJ2-1; 13 positions agree with TRBD2. The germline CDR1 and CDR2 sequences are MNHNY and SVGAGI (reference sequence). This CDR3 is 14 amino acids long. V gave up 7 bases and J gave up 11 bases; unmatched junction bases: 8. This chain's CDR3 is CASTGTSGNIKQFF. The CDR3 DNA follows: TGTGCCAGCACCGGGACTAGCGGGAATATCAAGCAGTTCTTC.

The genes are TRBV2 and TRBJ1-6; D perhaps matches TRBD1 (5 bases). This CDR3 comprises 15 residues. The germline CDR1 and CDR2 sequences are SNHLY and FYNNEI. Trimming removed 10 bases at V and 7 bases at J, with 20 bases between. This CDR3 reads CATRQSQGMNSPLHF. The CDR3 nucleotides are TGTGCCACCCGCCAAAGTCAGGGAATGAATTCACCCCTCCACTTT.